Below, 32 T cell receptor beta chains from the same sample are listed, as sequenced in a study of T cells in tumors after PD-1 blockade. Assay: immunoSEQ multiplex PCR; the TCRdb copy retains only in-frame clones and omits some. The sample lists around 49,000 clones, 81% occurring once. This sample comprised PBMCs, obtained before anti-PD-1 treatment. The receptor set was obtained from a human donor with basal cell carcinoma.

This rearrangement joins TRBV5-8 to TRBJ2-1; D possibly corresponds to TRBD2 (5 bases). V lost 5 bases to trimming and J lost 1 base, with 13 bases between them. Germline CDR1 and CDR2: SGHTS and YDEGEE. CDR3 size: 15 residues. The CDR3 loop reads CASRSGEKSYNEQFF. The CDR3 DNA follows: TGTGCCAGCAGGTCCGGGGAGAAGTCCTACAATGAGCAGTTCTTC.

This rearrangement joins TRBV7-2 to TRBJ2-3; no definite D call. The germline V gene encodes CDR1 SGHTA and CDR2 FQGNSA. V was clipped by 6 bases and J by 3 bases, with 10 bases between them. CDR3 size: 13 residues. CDR3: CASRLISTDTQYF. In DNA, the CDR3 is TGTGCCAGCAGGCTGATAAGTACAGATACGCAGTATTTT.

The rearrangement links TRBV5-4 to TRBJ2-5; 7 bases line up with TRBD1. This CDR3 contains 11 residues. CDR1 and CDR2 (germline): SGHNT, YYREEE (reference sequence). Trimming removed 6 bases from V and 5 bases from J; junction bases left unmatched: 1. The CDR3 DNA reads TGTGCCAGCAACAGGGGTGAGACCCAGTACTTC. Encoded protein: CASNRGETQYF.

This clone was counted once. The rearrangement uses TRBV5-4 and TRBJ1-2, with 9 positions matching TRBD1. The CDR3 covers 15 residues. Germline V gene data show CDR1 as SGHNT and CDR2 as YYREEE (reference sequence). Trimming took 0 bases from V and 3 from J; bases not matched to a gene: 3. The CDR3 sequence is CASSLVDRGDYGYTF. The CDR3 coding sequence is TGTGCCAGCAGCTTGGTTGACAGGGGGGACTATGGCTACACCTTC.

This chain connects TRBV21-1 to TRBJ2-3. TRBV21-1 is a pseudogene locus. The CDR3 extends over 12 amino acids. The CDR3 DNA sequence: TGTGCCAGGAGCGGGAGCACAGATACGCAGTATTTT. The encoded protein is CARSGSTDTQYF.

The J gene is TRBJ1-3, the V gene TRBV19; no reliable D call. The CDR3 contains 14 residues. Between the trimmed V and J ends, which lost 5 bases and 0 bases, there was a span of 8 bases. The germline V gene encodes CDR1 LNHDA and CDR2 SQIVND (reference sequence). CDR3 in amino acids: CASSLQSSGNTIYF. The DNA for the CDR3 is TGTGCCAGTAGTCTACAGAGCTCTGGAAACACCATATATTTT.

The chain is built from TRBV6-5 and TRBJ2-2; D ambiguous. This CDR3 spans 14 amino acids. V was cut by 6 bases and J by 7 bases, with 15 bases left in between. Germline V lookup: CDR1 MNHEY, CDR2 SVGAGI. The CDR3 reads CASRPALGIGELFF. CDR3 DNA: TGTGCCAGCAGACCTGCGTTAGGGATCGGGGAGCTGTTTTTT.

The chain joins TRBV5-6 to TRBJ2-7; no definite D call. V was shortened by 4 bases and J by 1 base, with 12 bases between the two germline ends. This CDR3 region has 14 residues. Germline V lookup: CDR1 SGHDT, CDR2 YYEEEE. CDR3 coding DNA: TGTGCCAGCAGCATCGACACATCTTCCTACGAGCAGTACTTC. Protein: CASSIDTSSYEQYF.

This clone was seen once. The same CDR3 arises from other DNA sequences in this sample as well. The V gene is TRBV27, the J gene TRBJ2-2; 7 bases agree with TRBD2. The germline V gene encodes CDR1 MNHEY and CDR2 SMNVEV (reference sequence). V dropped 8 bases and J dropped 7; count of bases not matched to a gene: 10. The CDR3 extends over 14 amino acids. The CDR3 protein is CASRRLGGGGELFF. CDR3 coding DNA: TGTGCCAGCCGCCGGCTGGGGGGGGGCGGGGAGCTGTTTTTT.

This chain joins TRBV28 and TRBJ1-1; D unclear. The CDR3 is made up of 12 amino acids. The germline CDR1 and CDR2 sequences are MDHEN and SYDVKM. Trimming pared 1 base from V and 5 bases from J, leaving 5 bases between. CDR3 DNA sequence: TGTGCCAGCAGTTTATTGGGGACTGAAGCTTTCTTT. It yields the protein CASSLLGTEAFF.

This chain joins TRBV28 and TRBJ1-6, with no clear D. The CDR3 has 15 amino acids. V dropped 5 bases and J dropped 7 bases, with 15 bases sitting between them. CDR1 is MDHEN, CDR2 SYDVKM, per germline. The CDR3 reads CASSPEGGFNSPLHF. In DNA form, the CDR3 reads TGTGCCAGCAGTCCCGAAGGAGGATTCAATTCACCCCTCCACTTT.

The rearrangement joins TRBV27 to TRBJ1-2; 8 bases map to TRBD1. In germline, CDR1 is MNHEY, CDR2 SMNVEV (reference sequence). The CDR3 is made up of 14 amino acids. Trimming took 6 bases from V and 5 from J; bases not matched to a gene: 8. For the CDR3, the DNA is TGTGCCAGCAGGGCACGGGACAGGACTTATGGCTACACCTTC. It is translated as CASRARDRTYGYTF.

This chain uses TRBV5-4 with TRBJ1-6; unclear D gene. The germline V and J ends were trimmed by 6 bases and 10 bases, with 17 bases remaining between them. CDR3 length equals 14 residues. Germline loops: CDR1 SGHNT, CDR2 YYREEE (reference sequence). CDR3 nucleotides: TGTGCCAGCACCGTGGAGGGTAGAGGGTCACCCCTCCACTTT. Protein product: CASTVEGRGSPLHF.

The rearrangement links TRBV7-9 to TRBJ1-1; D may be TRBD1 (5 bases). Germline V CDR1 and CDR2: SEHNR, FQNEAQ (reference sequence). The CDR3 loop spans 13 amino acids. Trimming left V 2 bases short and J 5 bases short, with 9 bases between. CDR3 DNA: TGTGCCAGCAGCTTACAGGGTTGGACTGAAGCTTTCTTT. Protein sequence: CASSLQGWTEAFF.

The chain recombines TRBV5-4 with TRBJ1-1; TRBD1 might be the D (5 bases). CDR3 length: 14 amino acids. The germline V and J ends were trimmed by 1 base and 1 base, with 8 bases remaining between them. CDR1 is SGHNT, CDR2 YYREEE, per germline (reference sequence). CDR3 DNA: TGTGCCAGCAGCTTGTGGACACCGAACACTGAAGCTTTCTTT. It codes for CASSLWTPNTEAFF.

The chain combines TRBV5-8 with TRBJ2-5; 12 bases are a match to TRBD2. The CDR3 has 15 amino acids. Trimming took 4 bases from V and 4 from J; bases not matched to a gene: 5. In germline, CDR1 is SGHTS, CDR2 YDEGEE. CDR3 sequence reads: CASSELAGGSETQYF. DNA of the CDR3: TGTGCCAGCAGCGAACTAGCGGGGGGATCAGAGACCCAGTACTTC.

V is TRBV9 and J is TRBJ1-1; the D is unclear. This CDR3 region has 12 residues. V shed 4 bases and J shed 5 bases, with 9 bases lying between them. Germline loops: CDR1 SGDLS, CDR2 YYNGEE. CDR3 in amino acids: CASSTLETEAFF. The CDR3 DNA is TGTGCCAGCAGCACTTTGGAGACTGAAGCTTTCTTT.

The rearrangement links TRBV6-5 to TRBJ1-2; TRBD1 aligns across 9 bases. The ends lost 0 bases at V and 8 bases at J; junction bases unmatched: 7. CDR3 size: 15 residues. The germline V gene has CDR1 MNHEY and CDR2 SVGAGI. The CDR3 loop reads CASSYSTGTGYGYTF. For the CDR3, the DNA is TGTGCCAGCAGTTACTCGACAGGGACAGGGTACGGCTACACCTTC.

This clone was found once. This chain joins TRBV6-5 and TRBJ2-3, with D hard to call. Looked up from germline, CDR1 is MNHEY and CDR2 is SVGAGI. With 11 bases removed from V and 1 base from J, the gap between germline ends came to 7 bases. The CDR3 spans 11 residues. The CDR3 reads CAARGTDTQYF. Here the CDR3 DNA reads TGTGCCGCAAGGGGCACAGATACGCAGTATTTT.

The rearrangement links TRBV6-5 to TRBJ2-7; unclear D gene. Between the trimmed V and J ends, which lost 7 bases and 3 bases, there was a span of 7 bases. The CDR3 sequence is 11 residues long. Per germline, CDR1 MNHEY and CDR2 SVGAGI. The CDR3 coding sequence is TGTGCCAGCACCTTTGACTACGAGCAGTACTTC. It translates to CASTFDYEQYF.

This rearrangement joins TRBV3-1 (or the pseudogene TRBV3-2) to TRBJ1-6; maybe TRBD1 (6 bases). CDR1 LGHDT and CDR2 YNNKEL come from the germline V gene (reference sequence). This CDR3 has 16 amino acids. Trimming shortened V by 2 bases and J by 7 bases, and 15 bases separated the two germline ends. The CDR3 loop is CASSQLGQRSNSPLHF. CDR3 DNA sequence: TGTGCCAGCAGCCAACTAGGACAGCGCTCAAATTCACCCCTCCACTTT.

The chain has TRBV6-5 and TRBJ1-5, with a tentative D call TRBD1 (5 bases). This CDR3 region has 11 residues. Germline CDR1 is MNHEY and CDR2 is SVGAGI. The V end was cut by 9 bases, the J end by 3 bases, with 6 bases between. The CDR3 here is CARGDNQPQHF. The CDR3 DNA reads as TGTGCCAGGGGGGACAATCAGCCCCAGCATTTT.

The genes are TRBV10-3 and TRBJ1-5; 8 bases are shared with TRBD1. This CDR3 has 14 residues. V gave up 6 bases and J gave up 2 bases; unmatched junction bases: 3. Germline CDR1 ENHRY, CDR2 SYGVKD. The CDR3 nucleotides read TGTGCCATCAGGACGGGACAGGGCAATCAGCCCCAGCATTTT. Translation gives CAIRTGQGNQPQHF.

The rearrangement uses TRBV7-9 and TRBJ1-6, with a weak D call TRBD1 (5 bases). In germline, CDR1 is SEHNR, CDR2 FQNEAQ (reference sequence). CDR3 size: 14 residues. Trimming took 1 base from V and 10 from J, leaving 11 bases between them. CDR3 sequence (DNA): TGTGCCAGCAGCTTAGGGGGGGACTTGTCACCCCTCCACTTT. Its protein is CASSLGGDLSPLHF.

This clone was seen only a few times. The J gene is TRBJ1-5, the V gene TRBV29-1; D remains unclear. V lost 7 bases, J lost 9 bases, and 16 bases lay in between. The germline V gene encodes CDR1 SQVTM and CDR2 ANQGSEA. There are 12 residues in the CDR3. CDR3 nucleotides: TGCAGCGCCGCGGCGGGCCTTGGGCCCCAGCATTTT. This gives the protein CSAAAGLGPQHF. The full variable domain, in which reference TRBV29-1 and TRBJ1-5 provide the parts outside the CDR3, is SAVISQKPSRDICQRGTSLTIQCQVDSQVTMMFWYRQQPGQSLTLIATANQGSEATYESGFVIDKFPISRPNLTFSTLTVSNMSPEDSSIYLCSAAAGLGPQHFGDGTRLSIL.

The V gene is TRBV19, the J gene TRBJ1-2; D unclear. CDR1 and CDR2 (germline): LNHDA, SQIVND (reference sequence). Trimming stripped 6 bases from V and 1 base from J, with 9 bases between. There are 13 residues in the CDR3. In DNA, the CDR3 is TGTGCCAGTAGACCCGATTTTAACTATGGCTACACCTTC. This gives the protein CASRPDFNYGYTF.

As DNA, the CDR3 is TGTGCCATCAGTGAGTGGGGGACTTATAGCAATCAGCCCCAGCATTTT. Encoded protein: CAISEWGTYSNQPQHF. The chain carries TRBV10-3 and TRBJ1-5, with D possibly TRBD1 on 5 matching bases. V lost 1 base and J 0 bases, leaving 10 bases between the germline ends. The CDR3 is 16 amino acids. Looked up from germline, CDR1 is ENHRY and CDR2 is SYGVKD.

The chain recombines TRBV6-5 with TRBJ1-1; unclear D gene. V gave up 6 bases and J gave up 7 bases, with 15 bases separating them. Germline CDR1 reads MNHEY; CDR2 reads SVGAGI. The CDR3 runs 13 residues. CDR3 sequence reads: CASSGLLGREAFF. The CDR3 coding sequence is TGTGCCAGCAGCGGGCTTCTAGGTCGTGAAGCTTTCTTT.

This clone was counted between two and nine times. The gene calls are TRBV7-9 and TRBJ2-7; possibly TRBD1 or TRBD2 for D (5 bases each). The length of the CDR3 is 14 residues. Germline CDR1 is SEHNR and CDR2 is FQNEAQ (reference sequence). The germline V and J ends were trimmed by 5 bases and 2 bases, with 13 bases remaining between them. The CDR3 sequence: CASSPKGTTYEQYF. CDR3 nucleotide sequence: TGTGCCAGCAGCCCGAAAGGGACGACCTACGAGCAGTACTTC.

The rearrangement links TRBV2 to TRBJ2-1; D is perhaps TRBD2 (5 bases). The CDR3 is made up of 13 amino acids. Per the germline V gene, CDR1 is SNHLY and CDR2 is FYNNEI. V was clipped by 7 bases and J by 4 bases, with 11 bases between them. CDR3 in DNA: TGTGCCAGCACATCGGGGTGGTACAATGAGCAGTTCTTC. Residues: CASTSGWYNEQFF.

The chain carries TRBV12-5 and TRBJ1-5; the D gene is possibly TRBD1 (5 bases). Trimming took off 6 bases at V and 7 bases at J, with 13 bases between the two ends. From germline, CDR1 is LGHNT and CDR2 FRNRAP. CDR3 size: 13 residues. The CDR3 nucleotides read TGTGCTAGTGGCACGCAGGGATACCAGCCCCAGCATTTT. Amino acid sequence: CASGTQGYQPQHF. The full variable domain, its missing parts supplied by reference TRBV12-5 and TRBJ1-5, is DARVTQTPRHKVTEMGQEVTMRCQPILGHNTVFWYRQTMMQGLELLAYFRNRAPLDDSGMPKDRFSAEMPDATLATLKIQPSEPRDSAVYFCASGTQGYQPQHFGDGTRLSIL.

The CDR3 reads CASSLALAGAWETQYF. The CDR3 coding sequence is TGTGCCAGCAGCTTAGCGCTAGCGGGGGCATGGGAGACCCAGTACTTC. The chain joins TRBV7-9 to TRBJ2-5; 10 positions agree with TRBD2. This CDR3 has 16 amino acids. The V gene's germline CDR1 is SEHNR and CDR2 FQNEAQ (reference sequence). Trimming removed 0 bases from V and 5 bases from J; junction bases left unmatched: 6.